Each of the 5 T cell receptor beta chains below was sequenced from the same sample in a study of T cell responses to AZD1222 COVID-19 vaccine. Generated by immunoSEQ multiplex PCR, the TCRdb table keeps only in-frame clones and is missing some. The sample includes approximately 150,000 clones, 90% to 95% seen only once; the top ten take about 1.5%. Sequences were derived from peripheral blood, sampled on day 0 of AZD1222 vaccination. The receptors here all came from an adult in good health.

In DNA, the CDR3 is TGTGCCTGGAGTAGGGAGAGGACTAGCGGTTTACAAGAGACCCAGTACTTC. Protein sequence: CAWSRERTSGLQETQYF. J is TRBJ2-5 and V is TRBV30; 10 bases agree with TRBD2. The germline V gene encodes CDR1 GTSNPN and CDR2 SVGIG (reference sequence). The CDR3 runs to 17 residues. V trimming: 2 bases; J trimming: 2 bases; junction bases outside the gene matches: 11.

The rearrangement joins TRBV5-1 to TRBJ2-7; 7 bases fit TRBD1. The CDR3 consists of 14 residues. With V trimmed by 4 bases and J by 2 bases, 6 bases remained unmatched. CDR1 is SGHRS, CDR2 YFSETQ, per germline. The CDR3: CASSPGQVAYEQYF. In nucleotides, the CDR3 is TGCGCCAGCAGCCCAGGACAGGTCGCCTACGAGCAGTACTTC.

Only one count was recorded for this clone. The rearrangement links TRBV11-2 to TRBJ2-5, with a possible D match to TRBD1 (6 bases). Germline values: CDR1 SGHAT, CDR2 FQNNGV. CDR3 length equals 18 residues. V was trimmed by 0 bases and J by 1 base, leaving 18 bases between them. The CDR3 reads CASSLDGTGNPSQETQYF. CDR3 DNA: TGTGCCAGCAGCTTAGATGGTACAGGGAATCCCTCCCAAGAGACCCAGTACTTC.

The chain uses TRBV12-3 or TRBV12-4 and TRBJ2-1; 8 nucleotides agree with TRBD1. J lost 7 bases, V lost 7 bases, and 6 bases had no gene match. The CDR3 extends over 13 amino acids. The CDR3 loop is CASMRQGWNEQFF. In nucleotides, the CDR3 is TGTGCCAGCATGAGACAGGGGTGGAATGAGCAGTTCTTC.

This clone has more than one count but fewer than ten. This rearrangement joins TRBV7-2 to TRBJ2-7; 9 nucleotides align to TRBD1. The CDR3 sequence is 15 residues long. The ends lost 5 bases at V and 4 bases at J; junction bases unmatched: 9. Germline V lookup: CDR1 SGHTA, CDR2 FQGNSA. CDR3 in amino acids: CASSERTGAPYEQYF. The CDR3 nucleotides are TGTGCCAGCAGCGAACGGACAGGGGCCCCTTACGAGCAGTACTTC.